This TCR beta chain was recovered during a study of immune characteristics of hereditary and idiopathic chronic pancreatitis. Context from the whole study: The study examined local immune cells and TCRbeta repertoires in the pancreas in hereditary and idiopathic chronic pancreatitis, using control pancreases from organ donors for comparison. TCRbeta sequencing covered a few control pancreases, under ten hereditary chronic pancreatitis pancreases and 6 idiopathic chronic pancreatitis pancreases. The gDNA-based approach was selected because minimal in vitro experimental manipulation of pancreas-infiltrating T cells was involved.

Pancreas tissue with chronic pancreatitis was obtained from patients having total pancreatectomy with islet autotransplantation (TPIAT). None of the chronic pancreatitis patients included in the study had a known history of diabetes. For TCRbeta sequencing, genomic DNA was pulled straight from bulk pancreas tissue, skipping any T cell sorting. At two US centers, pancreas tissues from patients and organ donors were collected on a consecutive basis. Details on this clone: What this receptor recognizes is not known. Nothing much larger sits one base from this clone, and base qualities are not available.

The research as a whole found: Among some 14 chronic pancreatitis patients, the number of productive TCR rearrangements showed a positive correlation with disease severity scores. Significantly increased TCRbeta repertoire diversity and reduced clonality were observed in both chronic pancreatitis groups relative to controls. Because patient tissue could be obtained only at the time of TPIAT, immune findings may have been influenced by differences in disease duration. Hereditary and idiopathic chronic pancreatitis differed in Vbeta-Jbeta gene family usage, including TRBV10, TRBV19, TRBV23 and TRBV5. Chronic pancreatitis caused by alcohol use was not included in the study.

V gives up 1 base and J gives up 2 bases, and the segment between their germline ends measures 6 bases. CDR1 is given as SGHRS and CDR2 as YFSETQ, both from the germline V gene. The CDR3 runs 14 residues from the cysteine to the phenylalanine. The retained sequence is limited to the CDR3, 42 bases, with the frame set at the first base. Library prep was done by the immunoSEQ multiplex PCR assay. From pancreatic genomic DNA, the TCRbeta CDR3 region along with adjacent sequences was amplified and then sequenced. In the source study's methods: Repertoire diversity was measured as a mean normalized Shannon-Wiener index, alongside productive clonality and productive rearrangement counts. The nonparametric Mann-Whitney U test was used to compare repertoire metrics between the control and chronic pancreatitis groups. CDR3beta sequences with identical amino acid composition and length across subjects were defined as shared clonotypes. The source is immuneACCESS, and TCRdb retained only in-frame sequences with V and J called. Part of the clones is not carried over; for the studies checked, unresolved V genes explain less than half of this, and the remainder is unexplained. Clone size and V and J calls were adopted from that table, with D and trimming inferred from the DNA. This sample gives 11,000 to 15,000 clones in total; 73% of them show up just once. Of the sample, approximately 15% is held by the ten largest clones.

The chain is made from TRBV5-1 and TRBJ2-2, with the D segment identity uncertain. The specimen was pancreas tissue with hereditary chronic pancreatitis. The source of this sequence is a human donor with chronic pancreatitis. The CDR3 here reads CASSLYVNTGELFF. The DNA is TGCGCCAGCAGCTTGTATGTCAACACCGGGGAGCTGTTTTTT.